What follows are 9 T cell receptor beta chains derived from one specimen sequenced in a study of cytomegalovirus exposure and HLA in healthy donors (dated by TCRdb to the late 2010s). Receptor amplification or capture employed the immunoSEQ multiplex PCR assay. The multiplex PCR relied on a mix of 60 forward primers for TCR Vbeta segments and 13 reverse primers for TCR Jbeta segments. TCRdb obtained this table from immuneACCESS and retained in-frame rearrangements with V and J assigned. These tables miss some clones; where compared with another copy, unresolved V genes account for less than half of the shortfall, and the remainder is unexplained. The sample yields approximately 110,000 clones; 65% to 75% were counted once. 3.5% to 5% of the sample is taken by the ten largest. The sequenced sample was PBMCs. The source is a woman in her forties or fifties in good health and CMV-seropositive.

This sequence joins TRBV2 and TRBJ2-5, with no clear D. Germline CDR1 SNHLY, CDR2 FYNNEI. There are 15 residues in the CDR3. Trimming took off 5 bases at V and 3 bases at J, with 16 bases between the two ends. Here the CDR3 DNA reads TGTGCCAGCAGTCGCGTTGGGCAGTCCGAAGAGACCCAGTACTTC. It specifies CASSRVGQSEETQYF.

This clone was detected only a few times. The chain employs TRBV9 and TRBJ2-7; D remains unclear. CDR3 size: 11 residues. Trimming cost V 3 bases and J 3 bases, with 4 bases left between them. Germline V CDR1 and CDR2: SGDLS, YYNGEE. CDR3 in amino acids: CASSDNYEQYF. The CDR3 coding sequence is TGTGCCAGCAGCGACAACTACGAGCAGTACTTC.

V is TRBV6-6 and J is TRBJ2-7, with 11 bases identical to TRBD1. V lost 2 bases to trimming and J lost 2 bases; unmatched junction nucleotides: 2. Germline V CDR1 and CDR2: MNHNY, SVGAGI (reference sequence). The CDR3 runs to 15 residues. The CDR3 coding sequence is TGTGCCAGCAGTTACCCGGGACAGGGGGCCTACGAGCAGTACTTC. This gives the protein CASSYPGQGAYEQYF.

This chain joins TRBV10-3 and TRBJ2-2; TRBD1 might be the D (5 bases). The CDR3 has 15 residues. Germline lookup yields CDR1 ENHRY and CDR2 SYGVKD. Trimming left V 4 bases short and J 5 bases short, with 14 bases between. The DNA for the CDR3 is TGTGCCATCAGTGTGACAGCCCCAGGGACCGGGGAGCTGTTTTTT. This encodes CAISVTAPGTGELFF.

This chain links TRBV27 with TRBJ1-6, with 7 bases fitting TRBD1. The trim removed 6 bases at V and 1 base at J, leaving 12 bases unmatched. The CDR3 spans 18 residues. CDR1 MNHEY and CDR2 SMNVEV come from the germline V gene (reference sequence). The CDR3 region is CASSRTGDGASYNSPLHF. The CDR3 DNA sequence: TGTGCCAGCAGCCGCACAGGGGATGGCGCGTCCTATAATTCACCCCTCCACTTT.

The chain carries TRBV11-2 and TRBJ2-1; D may be TRBD2 (7 bases). The germline V and J ends were trimmed by 6 bases and 5 bases, with 20 bases remaining between them. Germline CDR1 reads SGHAT; CDR2 reads FQNNGV. CDR3 size: 16 residues. The CDR3 coding sequence is TGTGCCAGCAGGACCTTGGGGGGGCGTCTCCACAATGAGCAGTTCTTC. Translated, it gives CASRTLGGRLHNEQFF.

This clone has a handful of counts. The chain has TRBV4-1 and TRBJ2-2; tentative D call: TRBD1 (5 bases). Trimming took 3 bases from V and 6 from J, leaving 14 bases between them. In germline, CDR1 is MGHRA, CDR2 YSYEKL. The CDR3 has 15 residues. For the CDR3, the DNA is TGCGCCAGCAGCCAGGCCAGGGCGGAGCCCGGGGAGCTGTTTTTT. It specifies CASSQARAEPGELFF.

The V gene is TRBV15, the J gene TRBJ2-7, with 7 bases aligning to TRBD2. J lost 3 bases, V lost 4 bases, and 6 bases had no gene match. The germline V gene has CDR1 LNHNV and CDR2 YYDKDF (reference sequence). The CDR3 loop spans 14 amino acids. The DNA for the CDR3 is TGTGCCACCAGCACCGGGGGGAACGTCTACGAGCAGTACTTC. The encoded protein is CATSTGGNVYEQYF.

The chain combines TRBV9 with TRBJ2-1; tentatively, D is TRBD2 (6 bases). The V gene's germline CDR1 is SGDLS and CDR2 YYNGEE. The CDR3 runs 14 residues. V dropped 5 bases and J dropped 4 bases, with 13 bases sitting between them. The CDR3 protein is CASRPGLGYNEQFF. The CDR3 region has the DNA TGTGCCAGCAGACCGGGACTGGGTTACAATGAGCAGTTCTTC.